The clone carrying this TCR beta chain was counted a few times. Its antigen is unidentified. The sample originates from a study of blood T cells in healthy people across ages. There are 15 residues in the CDR3. V lost 4 bases, J lost 4 bases, and 10 bases stayed unmatched. The germline CDR1 and CDR2 sequences are LGHDT and YNNKEL (reference sequence). Combining a sample-barcoded 5' primer with a J-beta primer mix, a second PCR ran for roughly 6 to 12 cycles. CDR3-containing paired-end reads numbering at least 2.5 million came from each sample. Using its own MiXCR run on the 5' RACE reads, TCRdb lists one record per CDR3 protein. The sample lists roughly 700,000 distinct CDR3 sequences; around 32% were seen once. Study-wide results and limits: Both higher diversity and more naive CD4+ cells marked long-lived donors when set against aged donors.

V and J are TRBV3-1 and TRBJ2-7, with 7 bases aligning to TRBD1. The sequenced sample was blood. The origin of this receptor is a woman aged 80 or older in good health. This chain's CDR3 is CASSRTGTEAYEQYF. The CDR3 nucleotides read TGTGCCAGCAGCCGTACCGGGACAGAAGCATACGAGCAGTACTTC.